Listed below are T cell receptor beta chains from one sample, sequenced in a study of CD8 T cells in ankylosing spondylitis. A single record per CDR3 protein comes from TCRdb applying MiXCR to the 5' RACE reads. The table records about 240,000 distinct CDR3 sequences, roughly 8% of them present only once. The sequenced sample consisted of blood, either unsorted or a sorted T cell fraction (not recorded which). The receptors come from a female donor with ankylosing spondylitis or in good health (not recorded which). The CDR3 runs from the conserved cysteine through the conserved F or W. The D gene is left open where the match is weak. Size is stated as how often the clone was seen (once, few, many) or a class if it is expanded.

J gene	D gene	V gene	clone size	CDR3 protein	CDR3 DNA
TRBJ2-6	-	TRBV12-3/TRBV12-4	many	CASTTYPGSGANVLTF	TGTGCCAGCACCACATACCCAGGCTCTGGGGCCAACGTCCTGACTTTC
TRBJ2-2	-	TRBV12-3/TRBV12-4	many	CASGIGRTGELFF	TGTGCCAGCGGTATTGGGCGCACCGGGGAGCTGTTTTTT
TRBJ2-1	-	TRBV12-3/TRBV12-4	many	CASTLGGEQFF	TGTGCCAGCACCCTAGGGGGTGAGCAGTTCTTC
TRBJ1-1	TRBD1	TRBV7-8	many	CASSQGQGRINTEAFF	TGTGCCAGCAGCCAGGGACAGGGTAGAATAAACACTGAAGCTTTCTTT
TRBJ1-1	-	TRBV6-6	many	CASSSYRVVNTEAFF	TGTGCCAGCAGTTCGTACAGGGTCGTGAACACTGAAGCTTTCTTT
TRBJ2-5	TRBD2	TRBV6-1	many	CASSQTSGRETQYF	TGTGCCAGCAGCCAGACTAGCGGGAGGGAGACCCAGTACTTC
TRBJ2-1	TRBD2	TRBV20-1	many	CSASLLAGGPAEQFF	TGCAGTGCTAGTTTACTAGCGGGAGGGCCGGCCGAGCAGTTCTTC
TRBJ2-1	-	TRBV20-1	many	CSAPHPSSYNEQFF	TGCAGTGCTCCCCACCCCAGCTCCTACAATGAGCAGTTCTTC
TRBJ2-3	-	TRBV20-1	many	CSASQSTGNTDTQYF	TGCAGTGCTAGCCAAAGTACAGGCAACACAGATACGCAGTATTTT
TRBJ1-2	-	TRBV6-5	many	CASSYSGTGYTF	TGTGCCAGCAGTTACTCAGGGACTGGCTACACCTTC
TRBJ2-7	TRBD1	TRBV4-3	many	CASSPGTGVREQYF	TGCGCCAGCAGCCCCGGGACAGGAGTTCGGGAGCAGTACTTC
TRBJ2-3	TRBD2	TRBV7-9	many	CASSPVAGGILDTQYF	TGTGCCAGCAGCCCAGTAGCGGGAGGGATCTTGGATACGCAGTATTTT
TRBJ2-1	-	TRBV6-2/TRBV6-3	few	CASSRRTKNEQFF	TGTGCCAGCAGCCGACGGACTAAAAATGAGCAGTTCTTC
TRBJ1-2	-	TRBV20-1	many	CSARTSANYGYTF	TGCAGTGCTAGGACTTCAGCTAACTATGGCTACACCTTC
TRBJ2-3	TRBD2	TRBV12-3/TRBV12-4	many	CASTVAGPLDTQYF	TGTGCCAGCACCGTAGCGGGACCCCTGGATACGCAGTATTTT
TRBJ2-1	TRBD2	TRBV20-1	few	CSARVEASGSNEQFF	TGCAGTGCTAGAGTTGAGGCTAGCGGGAGTAATGAGCAGTTCTTC
TRBJ2-1	TRBD2	TRBV7-9	many	CASSTPGGSEQFF	TGTGCCAGCAGCACCCCGGGAGGCTCCGAGCAGTTCTTC
TRBJ2-6	-	TRBV7-8	many	CASSLGRPSGANVLTF	TGTGCCAGCAGCTTAGGTCGGCCGTCTGGGGCCAACGTCCTGACTTTC
TRBJ1-5	TRBD1	TRBV11-3	many	CASSTRSTGNLQPQHF	TGTGCCAGCAGCACCCGATCGACAGGGAACCTTCAGCCCCAGCATTTT
TRBJ1-1	-	TRBV7-2	many	CASRSRIMNTEAFF	TGTGCCAGCAGATCCAGGATTATGAACACTGAAGCTTTCTTT
TRBJ1-2	-	TRBV12-3/TRBV12-4	many	CASSLEDNYGYTF	TGTGCCAGCAGTTTAGAGGACAACTATGGCTACACCTTC
TRBJ2-4	TRBD1	TRBV30	many	CAWSYPGQRGKNIQYF	TGTGCCTGGAGTTATCCGGGACAGCGAGGCAAAAACATTCAGTACTTC
TRBJ2-1	TRBD2	TRBV27	few	CASSRTSGRPSSYNEQFF	TGTGCCAGCAGCCGGACTAGCGGGAGACCCAGCTCCTACAATGAGCAGTTCTTC
TRBJ2-3	TRBD2	TRBV20-1	many	CSARDISGRAFGDTQYF	TGCAGTGCTAGAGATATCAGCGGGAGGGCCTTCGGGGATACGCAGTATTTT
TRBJ2-5	-	TRBV7-8	many	CASSFIGTETQYF	TGTGCCAGCAGCTTCATTGGCACAGAGACCCAGTACTTC
TRBJ2-1	-	TRBV11-3	many	CASSLEGPPYNEQFF	TGTGCCAGCAGCTTAGAGGGGCCTCCCTACAATGAGCAGTTCTTC
TRBJ2-7	TRBD1	TRBV7-9	few	CASSTSQGAMGEQYF	TGTGCCAGCAGCACCTCACAGGGGGCAATGGGCGAGCAGTACTTC
TRBJ2-3	-	TRBV24-1	few	CATQAGTSDTQYF	TGTGCCACCCAGGCGGGTACCTCAGATACGCAGTATTTT